One and the same sample provided the 17 T cell receptor beta chains below, sequenced in a study of blood T cell repertoires in COVID-19. Assay used: immunoSEQ multiplex PCR; TCRdb lists only in-frame clones, some missing. The profile covers 100,000 to 150,000 clones, with approximately 85% appearing a single time and 6.6% taken by the ten largest. Sequences were obtained from peripheral blood. The source is a man of 80 years or more with active or convalescent COVID-19.

The chain couples TRBV9 to TRBJ2-3; the match to TRBD2 covers 7 bases. CDR1 is SGDLS, CDR2 YYNGEE, per germline. J lost 4 bases, V lost 4 bases, and 9 bases had no gene match. This CDR3 region has 15 residues. The CDR3 DNA follows: TGTGCCAGCAGCTCCCCCGGGACTACCTCAGATACGCAGTATTTT. It encodes CASSSPGTTSDTQYF.

The chain has TRBV4-2 and TRBJ1-1; the match to TRBD1 covers 7 bases. The CDR3 is made up of 14 amino acids. The J segment lost 4 bases and the V segment lost 3 bases, leaving 5 bases of the junction unmatched. Germline assignment: CDR1 LGHNA and CDR2 YNFKEQ. In DNA form, the CDR3 reads TGTGCCAGCAGCCAGAGGGGGCTGTTCACTGAAGCTTTCTTT. This gives the protein CASSQRGLFTEAFF.

The CDR3 coding sequence is TGTGCCACCAGCAGAGATGTGGGGGGGGCCATATCCTACGAGCAGTACTTC. Translation: CATSRDVGGAISYEQYF. The J gene is TRBJ2-7, the V gene TRBV15; the D gene is possibly TRBD2 (7 bases). The CDR3 consists of 17 residues. Germline CDR1 LNHNV, CDR2 YYDKDF (reference sequence). V lost 0 bases, J lost 1 base, and 16 bases lay in between.

This chain connects TRBV11-2 to TRBJ2-7; 7 bases align to TRBD2. There are 16 residues in the CDR3. V was clipped by 5 bases and J by 1 base; unmatched bases: 11. The V gene's germline CDR1 is SGHAT and CDR2 FQNNGV. CDR3 bases: TGTGCCAGCAGCCCGGAAGCGGGGAGCCGATCCTACGAGCAGTACTTC. It codes for CASSPEAGSRSYEQYF.

V and J are TRBV7-2 and TRBJ2-2, with TRBD2 matching 7 bases. Germline CDR1 is SGHTA and CDR2 is FQGNSA. CDR3 length: 13 amino acids. Unmatched junction bases numbered 5, after V lost 8 bases and J lost 5 bases. In DNA form, the CDR3 reads TGTGCCAGCCAAACCGGGGGGACCGGGGAGCTGTTTTTT. This sequence encodes CASQTGGTGELFF.

The chain employs TRBV4-2 and TRBJ2-5; D remains unclear. The germline V gene encodes CDR1 LGHNA and CDR2 YNFKEQ. The CDR3 spans 14 residues. Trimming stripped 0 bases from V and 2 bases from J, with 7 bases between. The CDR3, as DNA: TGTGCCAGCAGCCAAGAAAAGCTGCAAGAGACCCAGTACTTC. Its translation is CASSQEKLQETQYF.

The rearrangement joins TRBV6-5 to TRBJ2-7, with 8 bases aligning to TRBD2. The CDR3 consists of 15 residues. Germline loops: CDR1 MNHEY, CDR2 SVGAGI. The junction had 16 bases not matched to a gene; V was cut back by 8 bases and J by 7 bases. As DNA, the CDR3 is TGTGCCAGCGCTGACCAGCGGGGGTCGGATCCAGAGCAGTACTTC. This translates into CASADQRGSDPEQYF.

The rearrangement uses TRBV3-1 (or the pseudogene TRBV3-2) and TRBJ1-4; TRBD1 matches 8 bases. Germline loops: CDR1 LGHDT, CDR2 YNNKEL (reference sequence). The V segment lost 6 bases and the J segment 6 bases; nucleotides outside the gene matches: 18. The CDR3 is 18 residues long. The CDR3 coding sequence is TGTGCCAGCAGGCACGACTGGACAGGGCGGGTTGTCGATGAAAAACTGTTTTTT. Protein: CASRHDWTGRVVDEKLFF.

The V and J genes are TRBV25-1 and TRBJ2-7; D gene unclear. V lost 3 bases and J 0 bases, leaving 6 bases between the germline ends. The CDR3 has 13 amino acids. CDR1 MGHDK and CDR2 SYGVNS come from the germline V gene. As DNA, the CDR3 is TGTGCCAGCAGTGAGCCTAGCTCCTACGAGCAGTACTTC. This gives the protein CASSEPSSYEQYF.

The chain carries TRBV4-1 and TRBJ1-5; 11 bases map to TRBD1. J was trimmed by 7 bases and V by 1 base; bases with no gene match: 0. CDR1 is MGHRA and CDR2 is YSYEKL in the germline V gene. The CDR3 has 14 residues. The chain's CDR3 is CASSQGTGGQPQHF. The CDR3 DNA follows: TGCGCCAGCAGCCAAGGGACAGGGGGCCAGCCCCAGCATTTT.

The chain links TRBV5-1 to TRBJ2-7; 7 bases fit TRBD1. Germline V gene data show CDR1 as SGHRS and CDR2 as YFSETQ. The ends lost 5 bases at V and 0 bases at J; junction bases unmatched: 11. The CDR3 is made up of 16 amino acids. This CDR3 is CASRLGQVEVSYEQYF. CDR3 nucleotide sequence: TGCGCCAGCAGATTAGGACAGGTCGAGGTCTCCTACGAGCAGTACTTC.

This clone showed up just a few times. J is TRBJ2-1 and V is TRBV7-9; 15 bases are shared with TRBD2. This CDR3 is built from 19 residues. From germline, CDR1 is SEHNR and CDR2 FQNEAQ (reference sequence). J gave up 2 bases and V 5 bases, and 10 bases lay outside the gene matches. The CDR3: CASSQKAGLAGGPYNEQFF. Written as DNA, the CDR3 is TGTGCCAGCAGCCAGAAGGCGGGACTAGCGGGAGGACCCTACAATGAGCAGTTCTTC.

On this clone itself: The junction and the germline gene differ at one end; a read error may be behind it. The rearrangement joins TRBV6-6 to TRBJ1-6; possibly TRBD1 for D (5 bases). Germline CDR1 and CDR2: MNHNY and SVGAGI (reference sequence). This CDR3 has 14 residues. For the CDR3, the DNA is TGTGCCAGCAGGCGGGACTCCGATAATTCACCCCTCCACTTT. It specifies CASRRDSDNSPLHF.

The V call is TRBV7-9, the J call TRBJ2-2, with TRBD2 matching over 8 bases. The CDR3 spans 16 residues. J lost 3 bases, V lost 5 bases, and 8 bases had no gene match. Germline V gives CDR1 SEHNR, CDR2 FQNEAQ (reference sequence). The CDR3 is CASSRSGGWDTGELFF. CDR3 sequence (DNA): TGTGCCAGCAGCAGGAGCGGGGGCTGGGACACCGGGGAGCTGTTTTTT. The whole variable domain, remainder taken from reference TRBV7-9 and TRBJ2-2, is DTGVSQNPRHKITKRGQNVTFRCDPISEHNRLYWYRQTLGQGPEFLTYFQNEAQLEKSRLLSDRFSAERPKGSFSTLEIQRTEQGDSAMYLCASSRSGGWDTGELFFGEGSRLTVL.

The V gene is TRBV18, the J gene TRBJ1-6; 7 nucleotides agree with TRBD1. In germline, CDR1 is KGHSH, CDR2 LQKENI. Trimming took 1 base from V and 8 from J; bases not matched to a gene: 5. This CDR3 has 15 residues. CDR3 coding DNA: TGTGCCAGCTCACCACGGGACAGACGGGATTCACCCCTCCACTTT. Its protein is CASSPRDRRDSPLHF.

The chain uses TRBV7-9 and TRBJ1-1; D is possibly TRBD1 (5 bases). V gave up 11 bases and J gave up 3 bases, with 16 bases separating them. The CDR3 covers 13 residues. Looked up from germline, CDR1 is SEHNR and CDR2 is FQNEAQ (reference sequence). The CDR3 nucleotides read TGTGCCGGCCAGGGAGGTGGTGACACTGAAGCTTTCTTT. Its translation is CAGQGGGDTEAFF.

The J gene is TRBJ1-2, the V gene TRBV10-3; no definite D call. With 0 bases removed from V and 3 bases from J, the gap between germline ends came to 14 bases. Germline assignment: CDR1 ENHRY and CDR2 SYGVKD. The CDR3 extends over 16 amino acids. CDR3 loop: CAISESNRAGDYGYTF. CDR3 bases: TGTGCCATCAGTGAGTCGAACAGAGCCGGTGACTATGGCTACACCTTC.